The rows below give T cell receptor beta chains drawn from one sample of a study of T-cell reconstitution after alpha-beta-depleted transplantation in children. TCRdb reanalysed the PCR reads using MiXCR and keeps one entry per CDR3 protein. Altogether around 250,000 distinct CDR3 sequences are present, roughly 8.2% being singletons, with the ten largest covering 5% to 7%. Sequenced here: PBMCs, mostly from graft donor cells, sampled 180 days after TCRalphabeta/CD19-depleted stem cell transplant. The receptors were sampled from a male patient between 5 and 17 years old who had a stem cell transplant for acute lymphoblastic leukemia, so the T cells may come from the graft donor. The conserved cysteine and the conserved F or W are not part of the CDR3 here. Each record gives: V gene, J gene, CDR3 protein.

>TRBV5-5|TRBJ2-3
ASSTGIGTSGSYTQY
>TRBV6-5|TRBJ1-4
ASRWGRVGEKLF
>TRBV12-3/TRBV12-4|TRBJ2-5
ASSFTGRETQY
>TRBV2|TRBJ1-1
ASSDRLNTEAF
>TRBV10-3|TRBJ2-2
AVGGVRSTGELF
>TRBV7-2|TRBJ1-2
ASSLAGEDGYT
>TRBV28|TRBJ2-5
ASSLGGGRTQETQY
>TRBV28|TRBJ1-3
ASSGPGGPPGNTIY
>TRBV11-1|TRBJ2-2
ASSQTGPNTGELF
>TRBV4-3|TRBJ1-1
ASSQVYRGPTEAF
>TRBV28|TRBJ2-5
ASSFEIGLGETQY
>TRBV6-2/TRBV6-3|TRBJ2-1
ASTLLRREGRRNEQF
>TRBV5-1|TRBJ2-7
ASSGILASEQY
>TRBV20-1|TRBJ2-3
SASASTDTQY
>TRBV4-2|TRBJ1-2
ASSQDQQGMGSLYGYT
>TRBV7-9|TRBJ1-2
ASSSDRGRYGYT
>TRBV29-1|TRBJ2-5
SGRDRYRGETQY
>TRBV28|TRBJ1-4
ASSLWGTGEDEKLF
>TRBV27|TRBJ1-3
ASSSGLLSGTIY
>TRBV19|TRBJ2-2
ASKGGRENTGELF
>TRBV27|TRBJ2-7
ASSSYEGYEQY
>TRBV18|TRBJ1-2
ASSPQDSSYGYT
>TRBV27|TRBJ2-1
ASSFRGSGYNEQF
>TRBV18|TRBJ2-2
ASSPIGAGELF
>TRBV5-1|TRBJ2-5
ASSRAGLDSETQY
>TRBV5-5|TRBJ1-1
ASSLAATTEAF
>TRBV27|TRBJ2-1
ASSLTTGMGEQF
>TRBV27|TRBJ2-6
ASSQTGSNSGANVLT
>TRBV29-1|TRBJ2-3
SVEVVITHTEY
>TRBV29-1|TRBJ2-3
SLTRGSIGDTQY
>TRBV7-8|TRBJ2-7
ASSLSRLAGPYEQY
>TRBV4-2|TRBJ2-7
ASSQESRPYEQY
>TRBV19|TRBJ2-3
ASSTPLTFTDTQY
>TRBV5-4|TRBJ1-1
ASSLVGRGAF
>TRBV2|TRBJ2-3
ASPGEGPENTQY
>TRBV12-3/TRBV12-4|TRBJ2-2
ASSPSGTGTGELF
>TRBV13|TRBJ2-2
ASSLGHTSGRGTGELF
>TRBV28|TRBJ1-1
ASSRPPGAEAF
>TRBV28|TRBJ1-6
ASSLAVRDSPLH